One sample yielded the 16 T cell receptor beta chains listed below, sequenced in a study of blood T cell repertoires in COVID-19. Repertoires were generated with immunoSEQ multiplex PCR, while TCRdb's copy carries only in-frame clones and drops some. The data contain 200,000 to 250,000 clones, around 80% of them singletons. The sequencing sample was made of peripheral blood. All receptors derive from a woman aged 40 to 49 with acute or convalescent COVID-19.

For this clone: A junction boundary mismatches the germline segment, possibly from a read error. This chain joins TRBV7-9 and TRBJ2-1; 10 bases fit TRBD2. The V gene's germline CDR1 is SEHNR and CDR2 FQNEAQ (reference sequence). The CDR3 runs to 15 residues. CDR3 in DNA: TGTGCCAGCAGCCTAGCGGGAGTGGCCTACAATGAGCAGTTCTTC. Translated, it gives CASSLAGVAYNEQFF.

The chain is built from TRBV10-3 and TRBJ1-2; D is unclear. Trimming stripped 0 bases from V and 7 bases from J, with 12 bases between. The CDR3 is 14 amino acids. Germline V gene lookup returns CDR1 ENHRY and CDR2 SYGVKD. The CDR3 loop is CAISESGDEFGYTF. The CDR3, as DNA: TGTGCCATCAGTGAGTCGGGAGACGAATTTGGCTACACCTTC.

This chain uses TRBV12-5 with TRBJ2-7; TRBD2 matches 8 bases. The CDR3 runs 15 residues. The germline CDR1 and CDR2 sequences are LGHNT and FRNRAP. V dropped 5 bases and J dropped 3; count of bases not matched to a gene: 9. The CDR3 sequence: CASGPRDSGIYEQYF. The CDR3 nucleotides are TGTGCTAGTGGTCCCAGGGATAGCGGGATCTACGAGCAGTACTTC.

The chain links TRBV7-9 to TRBJ1-3; possible D gene TRBD1, 5 bases. V lost 0 bases and J lost 0, with 12 bases in between. In germline, CDR1 is SEHNR, CDR2 FQNEAQ (reference sequence). This CDR3 has 17 amino acids. The CDR3 DNA reads as TGTGCCAGCAGCTTAGCGGGGGAGGGTTCCTCTGGAAACACCATATATTTT. It yields the protein CASSLAGEGSSGNTIYF. Full variable domain (rest looked up from reference TRBV7-9 and TRBJ1-3): DTGVSQNPRHKITKRGQNVTFRCDPISEHNRLYWYRQTLGQGPEFLTYFQNEAQLEKSRLLSDRFSAERPKGSFSTLEIQRTEQGDSAMYLCASSLAGEGSSGNTIYFGEGSWLTVV.

The V gene is TRBV13, the J gene TRBJ2-1; 11 nucleotides align to TRBD2. Germline CDR1 PRHDT, CDR2 FYEKMQ (reference sequence). The CDR3 totals 15 residues. Trimming took 5 bases from V and 9 from J; bases not matched to a gene: 9. The CDR3 nucleotides read TGTGCCAGCAGCCCTGCTAGCGGGAGGTTGAGTGAGCAGTTCTTC. Translated, it gives CASSPASGRLSEQFF.

The chain carries TRBV29-1 and TRBJ2-1; 10 positions match TRBD2. The CDR3 is 15 residues long. Unmatched junction bases numbered 3, after V lost 4 bases and J lost 0 bases. Germline CDR1 SQVTM, CDR2 ANQGSEA. The CDR3 sequence: CSVVASGSSYNEQFF. The CDR3 DNA reads TGCAGCGTTGTGGCTAGCGGGAGCTCCTACAATGAGCAGTTCTTC.

The chain employs TRBV12-3 or TRBV12-4 and TRBJ1-1; TRBD1 matches at 12 bases. Trimming at V came to 5 bases and at J to 10 bases, leaving 5 bases not matched to a gene. The length of the CDR3 is 13 residues. The CDR3 DNA reads as TGTGCCAGCAGTCCCTGGGACAGGGGGCGAGCTTTCTTT. It specifies CASSPWDRGRAFF.

The CDR3 sequence is CATSRAGGQGLNEQFF. The CDR3 DNA follows: TGTGCCACCAGCAGAGCCGGGGGACAGGGCTTGAATGAGCAGTTCTTC. This rearrangement joins TRBV15 to TRBJ2-1; 9 bases are a match to TRBD1. Losses at the gene ends were 1 base for V and 7 bases for J; bases not matched to a gene: 8. CDR1 and CDR2 from the germline V gene are LNHNV and YYDKDF (reference sequence). The CDR3 is made up of 16 amino acids.

This clone was seen a few times. V is TRBV27 and J is TRBJ1-2, with 9 bases fitting TRBD1. V gave up 3 bases and J gave up 6 bases; unmatched junction bases: 8. CDR1 and CDR2 (germline): MNHEY, SMNVEV (reference sequence). The CDR3 is made up of 15 amino acids. In nucleotides, the CDR3 is TGTGCCAGCAGTTTCCTCGGGACAGGGAAAGATGGCTACACCTTC. Residues: CASSFLGTGKDGYTF.

This chain connects TRBV15 to TRBJ2-7, with D uncertain. The germline V and J ends were trimmed by 0 bases and 0 bases, with 6 bases remaining between them. The CDR3 runs to 14 residues. Germline CDR1 and CDR2: LNHNV and YYDKDF (reference sequence). CDR3 amino acids: CATSRDRSSYEQYF. The DNA of the CDR3 is TGTGCCACCAGCAGAGACAGAAGCTCCTACGAGCAGTACTTC.

The chain combines TRBV2 with TRBJ2-7; 8 bases are a match to TRBD2. The ends lost 7 bases at V and 6 bases at J; junction bases unmatched: 5. Germline V gene lookup returns CDR1 SNHLY and CDR2 FYNNEI. The CDR3 is 12 residues long. CDR3 in DNA: TGTGCCAGCAACCGACTAGCGACCGAGCAGTACTTC. As protein: CASNRLATEQYF.

The CDR3 spells CASSLGSYEQYF. DNA for the CDR3: TGTGCCAGCAGTTTAGGGAGCTACGAGCAGTACTTC. The rearrangement joins TRBV12-3 or TRBV12-4 to TRBJ2-7; D is unresolved. Trimming left V 1 base short and J 3 bases short, with 4 bases between. The length of the CDR3 is 12 residues.

The chain employs TRBV3-1 (or the pseudogene TRBV3-2) and TRBJ1-6, with 8 bases identical to TRBD1. V lost 2 bases and J lost 7; bases outside the gene matches: 1. Germline values: CDR1 LGHDT, CDR2 YNNKEL (reference sequence). This CDR3 region has 14 residues. Here the CDR3 DNA reads TGTGCCAGCAGCCAAAGACAGGGGAATTCACCCCTCCACTTT. Residues: CASSQRQGNSPLHF.

The J gene is TRBJ2-5, the V gene TRBV29-1; maybe TRBD2 (5 bases). This CDR3 comprises 13 residues. Trimming removed 1 base at V and 4 bases at J, with 10 bases between. Germline V lookup: CDR1 SQVTM, CDR2 ANQGSEA. CDR3 DNA sequence: TGCAGCGTTGAAGTCGGCGGAGGAGAGACCCAGTACTTC. Protein product: CSVEVGGGETQYF.

The V gene is TRBV19, the J gene TRBJ1-2; 9 positions match TRBD1. Germline-derived CDR1 and CDR2 are LNHDA and SQIVND (reference sequence). V shed 0 bases, J shed 9 bases, and the junction held 8 bases outside the gene matches. The CDR3 is 15 residues long. The CDR3 DNA reads TGTGCCAGTAGTATAGACTCCGGACAGGGGAGGAGCTACACCTTC. It translates to CASSIDSGQGRSYTF.

The V call is TRBV18, the J call TRBJ1-2, with TRBD1 identical over 8 bases. The junction had 16 bases not matched to a gene; V was cut back by 0 bases and J by 4 bases. The CDR3 extends over 19 amino acids. CDR1 is KGHSH and CDR2 is LQKENI in the germline V gene. The CDR3 sequence is CASSPPLVSGGALIYGYTF. The CDR3, as DNA: TGTGCCAGCTCACCACCATTGGTTTCAGGGGGCGCGTTGATCTATGGCTACACCTTC.